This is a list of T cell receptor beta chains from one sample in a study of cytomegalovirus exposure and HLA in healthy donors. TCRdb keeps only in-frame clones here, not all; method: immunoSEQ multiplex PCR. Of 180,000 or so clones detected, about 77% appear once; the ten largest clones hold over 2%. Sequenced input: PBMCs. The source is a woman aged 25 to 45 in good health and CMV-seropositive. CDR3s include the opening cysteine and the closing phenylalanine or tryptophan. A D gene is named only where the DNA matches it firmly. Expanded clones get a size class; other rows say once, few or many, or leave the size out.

TGTGCCAGCAGCTTCCAGGGGGCCCGCTACGAGCAGTACTTC | CASSFQGARYEQYF | TRBJ2-7 | NA | TRBV7-8 | TRBD1
TGTGCCAGCAGCTTAGCCCTGATTGCGAGTCTGGATGAAAAACTGTTTTTT | CASSLALIASLDEKLFF | TRBJ1-4 | NA | TRBV7-9 | NA
TGCGCCAGCAGCCAAGGGGACAGGACGAATTCACCCCTCCACTTT | CASSQGDRTNSPLHF | TRBJ1-6 | few | TRBV4-3 | TRBD1
TGTGCCAGCGCTACAGGGCCCACAGATACGCAGTATTTT | CASATGPTDTQYF | TRBJ2-3 | NA | TRBV2 | NA
TGTGCCAGCAGCGTACAGGGTAGGGCCTATGGCTACACCTTC | CASSVQGRAYGYTF | TRBJ1-2 | NA | TRBV5-6 | NA
TGCGCCAGCAGCTTGTGGAGCCTAGACTACGAGCAGTACTTC | CASSLWSLDYEQYF | TRBJ2-7 | NA | TRBV5-1 | NA
TGTGCCAGCAGCCCGCGGACAGATGCCTACACCTTC | CASSPRTDAYTF | TRBJ1-2 | few | TRBV7-9 | NA
TGTGCCTGGAGTGTACAAGGGGGCGCGTTTGAAAAACTGTTTTTT | CAWSVQGGAFEKLFF | TRBJ1-4 | NA | TRBV30 | TRBD1
TGTGCCAGCAGTTTACCCCCCGCCGGTGACTATGGCTACACCTTC | CASSLPPAGDYGYTF | TRBJ1-2 | NA | TRBV28 | NA
TGTGCCAGCAGCCACCCGACTAGCGGGGGGAATAACGGGGAGCTGTTTTTT | CASSHPTSGGNNGELFF | TRBJ2-2 | few | TRBV4-2 | TRBD2
TGTGCCAGCTCACCAGGGACAGGGGGCGGAACTAATGAAAAACTGTTTTTT | CASSPGTGGGTNEKLFF | TRBJ1-4 | NA | TRBV18 | TRBD1
TGTGCCAGTAGGACTTATATGGGCAGGGGCACAGATACGCAGTATTTT | CASRTYMGRGTDTQYF | TRBJ2-3 | NA | TRBV19 | NA
TGCGCCAGCAGCTTGGGGCAGAAGAACACTGAAGCTTTCTTT | CASSLGQKNTEAFF | TRBJ1-1 | few | TRBV5-1 | NA
TGTGCCAGCAGTGAATATCGGAGGACAGGAGGTATTGATCAGCCCCAGCATTTT | CASSEYRRTGGIDQPQHF | TRBJ1-5 | NA | TRBV25-1 | TRBD1
TGTGCCAGCAGCTTGAGCGGGGGATCCTACGAGCAGTACTTC | CASSLSGGSYEQYF | TRBJ2-7 | NA | TRBV7-2 | TRBD2
TGTGCCAGCTCATCGGGACAGGCTAATTCACCCCTCCACTTT | CASSSGQANSPLHF | TRBJ1-6 | NA | TRBV18 | TRBD1
TGTGCCAGCACCTCTGTAGCGGGGGGGTTCGATGAGCAGTTCTTC | CASTSVAGGFDEQFF | TRBJ2-1 | NA | TRBV6-5 | TRBD2
TGTGCCAGCAGCCCGGCCCAGGGTTATGAGCAGTTCTTC | CASSPAQGYEQFF | TRBJ2-1 | NA | TRBV5-8 | NA
TGTGCCAGTAGTACAGGGAGGGCCCCAAACAATGAGCAGTTCTTC | CASSTGRAPNNEQFF | TRBJ2-1 | few | TRBV19 | TRBD2
TGTGCCAGCAGCGGGACACCCGAGTACCAAGAGACCCAGTACTTC | CASSGTPEYQETQYF | TRBJ2-5 | NA | TRBV5-6 | NA
TGTGCCAGTAGTAGGCGGGGGGCCGCCAGCACAGATACGCAGTATTTT | CASSRRGAASTDTQYF | TRBJ2-3 | NA | TRBV19 | TRBD2
TGTGCCAGTAGTACCGGGACAACTGGGGCCAACGTCCTGACTTTC | CASSTGTTGANVLTF | TRBJ2-6 | NA | TRBV19 | NA
TGTGCCAGCAGCGGGGGAAGCACCATATATTTT | CASSGGSTIYF | TRBJ1-3 | NA | TRBV2 | NA
TGTGCCAGCAACATTACAGGGGCCAATGAGCAGTTCTTC | CASNITGANEQFF | TRBJ2-1 | few | TRBV21-1 | NA
TGTGCCAGCTGGGTGCGGGGGTTTGAAGAGACCCAGTACTTC | CASWVRGFEETQYF | TRBJ2-5 | once | TRBV21-1 | NA
TGCGCCAGCAAAACTAGCGGGGGTACTAGCACAGATACGCAGTATTTT | CASKTSGGTSTDTQYF | TRBJ2-3 | NA | TRBV4-1 | TRBD2
TGTGCCAGCAGCCGGCTCGACAGGGCCTATGGCTACACCTTC | CASSRLDRAYGYTF | TRBJ1-2 | NA | TRBV7-2 | TRBD1
TGTGCCAGCAGTGTCCAGCGGGATCAGCCCCAGCATTTT | CASSVQRDQPQHF | TRBJ1-5 | NA | TRBV6-1 | NA
TGTGCCAGCAGTGAGGAAGTTAGCGGGGGTAACAGTAATGAGCAGTTCTTC | CASSEEVSGGNSNEQFF | TRBJ2-1 | NA | TRBV6-4 | TRBD2
TGTGCCAGCACCGAAAGGGGGCGTACCGGGGAGCTGTTTTTT | CASTERGRTGELFF | TRBJ2-2 | NA | TRBV6-1 | TRBD1
TGCGCCAGCAGCCAAGAAGAGAGTGGCAGGGCCGGGGAGCTGTTTTTT | CASSQEESGRAGELFF | TRBJ2-2 | NA | TRBV4-3 | NA
TGCGCCAGCAGCCCGGGGGGGGAGTTAGGAGAAAAACTGTTTTTT | CASSPGGELGEKLFF | TRBJ1-4 | NA | TRBV5-1 | NA
TGTGCCAGCAGCTCCGGAGGGGGCCACACAGATACGCAGTATTTT | CASSSGGGHTDTQYF | TRBJ2-3 | once | TRBV7-3 | NA
TGTGCCAGCAGTTCGGAGCTCAGCGCGCGACAGGCGAGAAACAATGAGCAGTTCTTC | CASSSELSARQARNNEQFF | TRBJ2-1 | NA | TRBV28 | NA
TGCGCCAGCAGCCGGGACAGGGGGAGAGCCACAGATACGCAGTATTTT | CASSRDRGRATDTQYF | TRBJ2-3 | NA | TRBV4-1 | TRBD1
TGTGCCAGCAGTGAGGACAGGGAGAACACCATATATTTT | CASSEDRENTIYF | TRBJ1-3 | NA | TRBV6-1 | TRBD1
TGTGCCAGCAGCCAAGGCCCCTCCAGGGTTAGCAATCAGCCCCAGCATTTT | CASSQGPSRVSNQPQHF | TRBJ1-5 | few | TRBV14 | NA
TGTGCCAGCAGCTCTATTCGGGGAGCGTGGTACTTC | CASSSIRGAWYF | TRBJ2-7 | NA | TRBV6-5 | NA
TGCGCCAGCAGCCAGGGAGATACGCAGTATTTT | CASSQGDTQYF | TRBJ2-3 | NA | TRBV5-1 | NA
TGTGCCAGCAGTGATCAATTCGAAGCTTTCTTT | CASSDQFEAFF | TRBJ1-1 | NA | TRBV6-1 | NA
TGTGCCAGCAGCTTGGACGCGGGAGAAGGAGATACGCAGTATTTT | CASSLDAGEGDTQYF | TRBJ2-3 | few | TRBV7-2 | TRBD2
TGTGCCATCATGGGTAGCGGGGGGGCCTCCTACGAGCAGTACTTC | CAIMGSGGASYEQYF | TRBJ2-7 | NA | TRBV10-3 | TRBD2
TGTGCCAGCAGCTTAGGTCCCGACAGGGATAGCAATCAGCCCCAGCATTTT | CASSLGPDRDSNQPQHF | TRBJ1-5 | NA | TRBV11-3 | TRBD1